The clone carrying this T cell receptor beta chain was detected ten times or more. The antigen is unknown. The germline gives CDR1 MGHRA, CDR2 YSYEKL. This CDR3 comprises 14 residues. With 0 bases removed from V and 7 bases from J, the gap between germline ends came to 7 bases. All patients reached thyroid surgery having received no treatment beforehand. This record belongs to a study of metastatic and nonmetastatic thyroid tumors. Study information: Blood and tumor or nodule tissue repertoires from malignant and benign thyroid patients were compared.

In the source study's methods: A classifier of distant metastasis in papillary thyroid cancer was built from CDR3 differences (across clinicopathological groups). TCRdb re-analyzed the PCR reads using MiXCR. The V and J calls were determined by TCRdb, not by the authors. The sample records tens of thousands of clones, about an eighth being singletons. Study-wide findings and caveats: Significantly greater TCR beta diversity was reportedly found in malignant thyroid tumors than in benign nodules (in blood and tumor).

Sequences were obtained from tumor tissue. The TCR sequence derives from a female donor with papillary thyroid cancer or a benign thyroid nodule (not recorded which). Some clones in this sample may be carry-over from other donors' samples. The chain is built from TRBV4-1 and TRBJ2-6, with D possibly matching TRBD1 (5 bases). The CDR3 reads CASSQDQGANVLTF. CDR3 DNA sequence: TGCGCCAGCAGCCAAGATCAGGGAGCCAACGTCCTGACTTTC.